This T cell receptor beta chain was documented in a study of cytomegalovirus exposure and HLA in healthy donors. The PCR was carried out with 60 Vbeta primers and 13 Jbeta primers. This table comes from immunoSEQ multiplex PCR, and its TCRdb copy is limited to in-frame clones, with some not included. The sample has roughly 160,000 clones, roughly 77% seen once. This clone occurred once. This CDR3 is built from 13 residues. The ends were cut back, 2 bases at V and 4 bases at J, with 8 bases in the middle. Germline-derived CDR1 and CDR2 are SGHTA and FQGNSA. V is TRBV7-2 and J is TRBJ1-1; D gene ambiguous. Sequencing input: PBMCs. The receptor's source is a woman between 45 and 65 years old in good health and CMV-seropositive. CDR3 protein: CASSLSMSTEAFF. CDR3 DNA: TGTGCCAGCAGCTTAAGTATGAGCACTGAAGCTTTCTTT.